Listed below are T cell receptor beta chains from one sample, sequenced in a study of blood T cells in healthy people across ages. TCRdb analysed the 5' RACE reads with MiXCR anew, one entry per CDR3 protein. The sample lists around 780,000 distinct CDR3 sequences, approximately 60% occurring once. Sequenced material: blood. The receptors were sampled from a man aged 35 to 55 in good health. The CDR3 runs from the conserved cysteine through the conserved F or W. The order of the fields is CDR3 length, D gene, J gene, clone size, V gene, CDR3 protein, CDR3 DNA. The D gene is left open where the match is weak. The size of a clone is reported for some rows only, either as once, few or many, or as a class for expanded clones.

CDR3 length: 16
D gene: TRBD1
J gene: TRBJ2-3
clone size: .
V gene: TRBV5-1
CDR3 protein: CASSLGWGQSTDTQYF
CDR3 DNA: TGCGCCAGCAGCTTGGGATGGGGACAGAGCACAGATACGCAGTATTTT

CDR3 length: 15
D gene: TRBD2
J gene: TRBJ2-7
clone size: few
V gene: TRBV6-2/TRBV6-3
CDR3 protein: CASSYYNLLAGVQYF
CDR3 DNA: TGTGCCAGCAGTTACTACAACCTTTTAGCGGGAGTGCAGTACTTC

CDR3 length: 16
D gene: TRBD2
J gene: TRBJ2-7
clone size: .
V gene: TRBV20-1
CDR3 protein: CSATTVSSGASYEQYF
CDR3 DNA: TGCAGTGCTACTACTGTATCTAGCGGGGCCTCCTACGAGCAGTACTTC

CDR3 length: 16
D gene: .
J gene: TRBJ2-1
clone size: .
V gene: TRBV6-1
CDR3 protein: CASSEGPLEAYNEQFF
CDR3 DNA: TGTGCCAGCAGTGAAGGCCCTCTCGAGGCGTACAATGAGCAGTTCTTC

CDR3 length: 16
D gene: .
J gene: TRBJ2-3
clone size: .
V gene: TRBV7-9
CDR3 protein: CASSPPGQRNTDTQYF
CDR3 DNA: TGTGCCAGCAGCCCACCAGGGCAGAGAAACACAGATACGCAGTATTTT

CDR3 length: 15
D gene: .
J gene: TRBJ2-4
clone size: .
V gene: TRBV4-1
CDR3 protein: CASSQPVRGENIQYF
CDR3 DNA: TGCGCCAGCAGCCAACCAGTGAGAGGGGAAAACATTCAGTACTTC

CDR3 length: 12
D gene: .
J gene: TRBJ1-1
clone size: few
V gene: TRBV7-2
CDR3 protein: CASSSTQFVAFF
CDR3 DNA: TGTGCCAGCAGCTCGACCCAGTTTGTAGCTTTCTTT

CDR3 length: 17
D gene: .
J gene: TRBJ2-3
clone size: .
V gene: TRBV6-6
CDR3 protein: CASSYSNGGPGADTQYF
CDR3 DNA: TGTGCCAGCAGTTACTCGAATGGGGGGCCCGGCGCAGATACGCAGTATTTT

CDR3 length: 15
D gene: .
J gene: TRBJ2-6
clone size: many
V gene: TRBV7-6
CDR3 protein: CASSLGSSGANVLTF
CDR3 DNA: TGCGCCAGCAGCTTGGGGAGCTCTGGGGCCAACGTCCTGACTTTC

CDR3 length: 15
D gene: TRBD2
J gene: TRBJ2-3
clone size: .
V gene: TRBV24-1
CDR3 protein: CATSDLAGGGDTQYF
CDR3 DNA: TGTGCCACCAGTGATTTAGCGGGAGGGGGAGATACGCAGTATTTT

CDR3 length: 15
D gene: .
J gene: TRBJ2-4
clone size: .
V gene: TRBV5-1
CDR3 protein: CASPWAQLAKNIQYF
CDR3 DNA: TGCGCCAGCCCCTGGGCCCAACTAGCTAAAAACATTCAGTACTTC

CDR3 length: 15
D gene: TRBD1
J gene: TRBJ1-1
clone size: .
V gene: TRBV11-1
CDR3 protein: CASSGTGGADTEAFF
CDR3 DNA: TGTGCCAGCAGCGGGACAGGGGGCGCGGACACTGAAGCTTTCTTT

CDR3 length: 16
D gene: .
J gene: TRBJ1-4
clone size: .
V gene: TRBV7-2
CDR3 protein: CASSLRAPATNEKLFF
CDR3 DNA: TGTGCCAGCAGCTTACGGGCACCCGCAACTAATGAAAAACTGTTTTTT

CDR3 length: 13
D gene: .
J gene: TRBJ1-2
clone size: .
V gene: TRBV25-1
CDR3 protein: CASSAAGIYGYTF
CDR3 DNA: TGTGCCAGCAGTGCGGCAGGGATCTATGGCTACACCTTC

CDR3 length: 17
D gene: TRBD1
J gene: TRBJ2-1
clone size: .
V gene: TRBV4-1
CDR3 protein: CASSQDPGQGYGETQFF
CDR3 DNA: TGCGCCAGCAGCCAAGATCCGGGACAGGGATATGGTGAGACCCAGTTCTTC

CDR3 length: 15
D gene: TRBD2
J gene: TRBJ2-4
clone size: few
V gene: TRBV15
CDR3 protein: CATSIAGGIRDIQYF
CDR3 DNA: TGTGCCACCAGCATAGCGGGGGGGATTAGGGACATTCAGTACTTC

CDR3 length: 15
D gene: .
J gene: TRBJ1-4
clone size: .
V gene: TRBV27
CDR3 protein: CASSSLGASNEKLFF
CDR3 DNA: TGTGCCAGCAGTTCCCTTGGGGCGTCTAATGAAAAACTGTTTTTT

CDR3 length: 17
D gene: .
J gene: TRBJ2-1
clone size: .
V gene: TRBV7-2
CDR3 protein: CASSLSSIRQYGNEQFF
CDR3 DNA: TGTGCCAGCAGCTTGAGTTCCATCCGACAATATGGCAATGAGCAGTTCTTC

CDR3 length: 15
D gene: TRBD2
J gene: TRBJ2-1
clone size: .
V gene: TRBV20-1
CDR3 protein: CSAPPLLAGSNEQFF
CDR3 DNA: TGCAGTGCTCCTCCTCTCCTAGCGGGAAGCAATGAGCAGTTCTTC

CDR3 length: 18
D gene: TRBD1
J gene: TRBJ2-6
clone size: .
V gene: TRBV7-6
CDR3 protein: CASSHPGQGSSGANVLTF
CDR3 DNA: TGTGCCAGCAGCCACCCGGGACAGGGCTCCTCTGGGGCCAACGTCCTGACTTTC

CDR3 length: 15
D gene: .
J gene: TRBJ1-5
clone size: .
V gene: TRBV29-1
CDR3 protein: CSSPRGRSCNQPQHF
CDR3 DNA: TGCAGCTCTCCCCGGGGCCGGAGTTGCAATCAGCCCCAGCATTTT

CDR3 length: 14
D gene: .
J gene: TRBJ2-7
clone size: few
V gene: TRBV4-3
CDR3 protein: CASSQDLVGGEQYF
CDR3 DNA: TGCGCCAGCAGCCAAGATTTAGTAGGGGGCGAGCAGTACTTC

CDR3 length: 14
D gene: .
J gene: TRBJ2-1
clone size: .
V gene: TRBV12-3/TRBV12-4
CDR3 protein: CASGLSTARREQFF
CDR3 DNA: TGTGCCAGCGGTTTATCGACAGCCAGGCGGGAGCAGTTCTTC

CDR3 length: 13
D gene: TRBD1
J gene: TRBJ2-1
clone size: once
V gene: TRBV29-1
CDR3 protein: CSGGQGAGNEQFF
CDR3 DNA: TGCAGCGGAGGACAGGGGGCGGGGAATGAGCAGTTCTTC

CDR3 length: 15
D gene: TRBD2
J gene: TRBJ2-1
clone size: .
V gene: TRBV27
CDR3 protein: CASSRLAGDVHEQFF
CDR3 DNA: TGTGCCAGCAGTCGACTAGCGGGAGATGTTCATGAGCAGTTCTTC

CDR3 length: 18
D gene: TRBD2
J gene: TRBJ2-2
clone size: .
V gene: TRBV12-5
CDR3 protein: CASGLVSGGAMDTGELFF
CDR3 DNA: TGTGCTAGTGGTTTGGTTAGCGGGGGGGCAATGGACACCGGGGAGCTGTTTTTT

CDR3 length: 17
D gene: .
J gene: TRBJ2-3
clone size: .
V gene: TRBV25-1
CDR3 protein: CASSEAGLSGSTDTQYF
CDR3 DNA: TGTGCCAGCAGTGAAGCGGGTCTGAGCGGGAGCACAGATACGCAGTATTTT

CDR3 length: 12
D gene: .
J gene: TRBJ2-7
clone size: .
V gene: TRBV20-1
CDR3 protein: CSARQDAYEQYF
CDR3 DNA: TGCAGTGCCAGACAGGATGCCTACGAGCAGTACTTC

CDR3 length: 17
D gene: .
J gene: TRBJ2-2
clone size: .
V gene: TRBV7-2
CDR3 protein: CASRHLRGRGYTGELFF
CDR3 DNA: TGTGCCAGCAGACACCTACGAGGCAGGGGATACACCGGGGAGCTGTTTTTT

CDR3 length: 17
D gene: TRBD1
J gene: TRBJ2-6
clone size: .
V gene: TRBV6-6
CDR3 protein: CASNRQGAGSGANVLTF
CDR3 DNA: TGTGCCAGCAATAGACAGGGGGCCGGGTCTGGGGCCAACGTCCTGACTTTC

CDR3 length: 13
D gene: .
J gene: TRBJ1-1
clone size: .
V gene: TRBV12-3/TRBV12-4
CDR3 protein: CASSFYRNTEAFF
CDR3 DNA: TGTGCCAGCAGTTTTTATCGGAACACTGAAGCTTTCTTT

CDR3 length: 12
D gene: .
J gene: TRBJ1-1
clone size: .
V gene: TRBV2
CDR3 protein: CASNQGKTEAFF
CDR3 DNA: TGTGCCAGCAACCAGGGGAAAACTGAAGCTTTCTTT

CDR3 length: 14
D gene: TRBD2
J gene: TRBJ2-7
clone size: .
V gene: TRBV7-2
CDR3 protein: CASSVAGGAYEQYF
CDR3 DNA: TGTGCCAGCAGCGTAGCGGGGGGTGCCTACGAGCAGTACTTC

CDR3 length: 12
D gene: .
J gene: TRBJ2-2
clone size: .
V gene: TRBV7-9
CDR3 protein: CASSYGSGELFF
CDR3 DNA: TGTGCCAGCAGCTACGGATCCGGGGAGCTGTTTTTT

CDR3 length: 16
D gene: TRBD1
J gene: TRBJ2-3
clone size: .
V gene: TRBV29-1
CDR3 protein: CSVGGQGDSSTDTQYF
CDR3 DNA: TGCAGCGTTGGGGGACAGGGGGACTCTAGCACAGATACGCAGTATTTT

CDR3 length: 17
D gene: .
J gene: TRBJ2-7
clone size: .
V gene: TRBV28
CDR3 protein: CASSLGGLGVVSYEQYF
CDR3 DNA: TGTGCCAGCAGTTTGGGGGGGCTTGGGGTAGTCTCCTACGAGCAGTACTTC

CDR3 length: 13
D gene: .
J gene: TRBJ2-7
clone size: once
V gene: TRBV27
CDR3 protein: CASSFAGWGEQYF
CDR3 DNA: TGTGCCAGCAGTTTTGCAGGCTGGGGCGAGCAGTACTTC

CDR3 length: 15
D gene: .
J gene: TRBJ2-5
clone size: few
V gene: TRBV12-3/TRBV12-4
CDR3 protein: CASNPMKGEGETQYF
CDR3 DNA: TGTGCCAGCAACCCAATGAAGGGGGAAGGAGAGACCCAGTACTTC

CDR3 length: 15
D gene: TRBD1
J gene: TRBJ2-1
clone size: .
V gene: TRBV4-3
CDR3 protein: CASSQETGGWDEQFF
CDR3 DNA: TGCGCCAGCAGCCAAGAAACAGGGGGCTGGGATGAGCAGTTCTTC